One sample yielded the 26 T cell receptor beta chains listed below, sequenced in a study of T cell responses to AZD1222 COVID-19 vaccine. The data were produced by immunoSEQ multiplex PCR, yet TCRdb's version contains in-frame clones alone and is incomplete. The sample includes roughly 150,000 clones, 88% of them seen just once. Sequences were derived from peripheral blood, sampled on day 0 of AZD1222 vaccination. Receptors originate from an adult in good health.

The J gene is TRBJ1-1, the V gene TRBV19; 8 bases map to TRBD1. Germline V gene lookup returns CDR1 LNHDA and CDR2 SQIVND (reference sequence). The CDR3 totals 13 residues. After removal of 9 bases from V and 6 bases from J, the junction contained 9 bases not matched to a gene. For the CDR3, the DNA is TGTGCCAGCCAGATGACAGGGGTAGCTGAAGCTTTCTTT. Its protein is CASQMTGVAEAFF.

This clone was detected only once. As DNA, the CDR3 is TGTGCCAGCAGCCTTAACCCAGGGGGACTTGAAAAACTGTTTTTT. Protein product: CASSLNPGGLEKLFF. This chain links TRBV11-3 with TRBJ1-4, with TRBD1 identical over 7 bases. The CDR3 is made up of 15 amino acids. CDR1 is SGHNT, CDR2 YENEEA, per germline. V dropped 5 bases and J dropped 7; count of bases not matched to a gene: 10.

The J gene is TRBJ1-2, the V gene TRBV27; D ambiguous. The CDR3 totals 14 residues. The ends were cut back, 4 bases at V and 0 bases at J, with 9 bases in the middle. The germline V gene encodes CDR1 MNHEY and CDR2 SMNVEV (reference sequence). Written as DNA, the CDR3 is TGTGCCAGCAGTTCGGGGTTAGCTAACTATGGCTACACCTTC. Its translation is CASSSGLANYGYTF.

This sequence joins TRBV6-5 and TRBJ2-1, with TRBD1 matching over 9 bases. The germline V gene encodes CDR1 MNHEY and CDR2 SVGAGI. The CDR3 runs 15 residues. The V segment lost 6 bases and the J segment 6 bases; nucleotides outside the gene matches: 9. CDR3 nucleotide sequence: TGTGCCAGCAGGAGGGACAGGGTAGCCGGCAATGAGCAGTTCTTC. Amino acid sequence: CASRRDRVAGNEQFF.

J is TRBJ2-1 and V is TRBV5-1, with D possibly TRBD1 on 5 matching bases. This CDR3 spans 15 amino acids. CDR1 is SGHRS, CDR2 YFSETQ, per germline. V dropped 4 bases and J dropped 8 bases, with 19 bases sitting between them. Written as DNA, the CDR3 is TGCGCCAGCAGCCCTGCTACGGGCAGGGCCCATGAGCAGTTCTTC. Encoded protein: CASSPATGRAHEQFF. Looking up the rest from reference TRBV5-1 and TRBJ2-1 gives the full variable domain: KAGVTQTPRYLIKTRGQQVTLSCSPISGHRSVSWYQQTPGQGLQFLFEYFSETQRNKGNFPGRFSGRQFSNSRSEMNVSTLELGDSALYLCASSPATGRAHEQFFGPGTRLTVL.

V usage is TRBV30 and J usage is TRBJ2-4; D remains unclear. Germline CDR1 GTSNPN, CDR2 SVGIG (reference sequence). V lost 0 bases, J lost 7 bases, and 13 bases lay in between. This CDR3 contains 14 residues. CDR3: CAWSVGRQPNIQYF. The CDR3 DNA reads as TGTGCCTGGAGTGTAGGACGGCAACCCAACATTCAGTACTTC.

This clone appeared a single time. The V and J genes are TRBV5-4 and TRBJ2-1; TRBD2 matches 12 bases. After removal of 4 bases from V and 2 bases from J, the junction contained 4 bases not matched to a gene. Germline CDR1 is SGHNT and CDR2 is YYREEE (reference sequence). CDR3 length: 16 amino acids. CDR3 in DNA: TGTGCCAGCAGCAAGACTAGCGGGAGTCCCTACAATGAGCAGTTCTTC. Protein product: CASSKTSGSPYNEQFF.

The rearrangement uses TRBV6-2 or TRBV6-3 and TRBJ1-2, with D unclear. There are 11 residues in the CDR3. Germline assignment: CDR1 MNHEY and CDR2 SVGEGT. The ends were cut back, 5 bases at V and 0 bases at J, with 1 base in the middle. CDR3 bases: TGTGCCAGCAGTCCTAACTATGGCTACACCTTC. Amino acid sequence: CASSPNYGYTF.

CDR3 sequence (DNA): TGTGCCAGTAGCAATAACCAGGGGCTCACTAGAATCGCCGGGGAGCTGTTTTTT. Its protein product is CASSNNQGLTRIAGELFF. This chain links TRBV19 with TRBJ2-2; D perhaps matches TRBD1 (6 bases). V was trimmed by 6 bases and J by 6 bases, leaving 26 bases between them. The germline V gene has CDR1 LNHDA and CDR2 SQIVND (reference sequence). The CDR3 is made up of 18 amino acids.

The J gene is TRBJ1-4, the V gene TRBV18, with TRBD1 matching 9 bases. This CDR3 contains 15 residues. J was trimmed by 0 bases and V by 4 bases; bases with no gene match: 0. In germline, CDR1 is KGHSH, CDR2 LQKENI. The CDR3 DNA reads TGTGCCAGCTCACGACAGGGGGCAACTAATGAAAAACTGTTTTTT. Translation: CASSRQGATNEKLFF.

The CDR3 region has the DNA TGTGCCAGCTGTTCCTTAGGGACAGGGAATCAGCCCCAGCATTTT. This codes for CASCSLGTGNQPQHF. The J gene is TRBJ1-5, the V gene TRBV27, with 9 bases lining up with TRBD1. The CDR3 length is 15 residues. After removal of 8 bases from V and 4 bases from J, the junction contained 9 bases not matched to a gene. Germline CDR1 reads MNHEY; CDR2 reads SMNVEV (reference sequence).

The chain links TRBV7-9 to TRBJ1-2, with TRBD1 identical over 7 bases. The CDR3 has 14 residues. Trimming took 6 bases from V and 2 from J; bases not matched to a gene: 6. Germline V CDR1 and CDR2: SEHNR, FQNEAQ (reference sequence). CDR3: CASSRTGSNYGYTF. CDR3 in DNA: TGTGCCAGCAGTCGGACAGGCTCCAACTATGGCTACACCTTC.

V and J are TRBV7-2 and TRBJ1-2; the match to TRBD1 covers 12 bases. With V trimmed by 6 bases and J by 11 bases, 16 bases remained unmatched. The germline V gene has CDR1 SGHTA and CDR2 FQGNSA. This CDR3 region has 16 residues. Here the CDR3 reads CASRPGTGGAIGGYTF. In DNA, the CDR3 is TGTGCCAGCAGGCCCGGGACAGGGGGCGCAATAGGCGGGTACACCTTC.

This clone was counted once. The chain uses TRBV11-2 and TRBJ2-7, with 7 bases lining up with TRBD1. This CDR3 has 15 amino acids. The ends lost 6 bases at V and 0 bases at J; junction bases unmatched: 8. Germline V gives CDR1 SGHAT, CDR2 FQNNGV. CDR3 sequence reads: CASRGPGQSSYEQYF. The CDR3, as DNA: TGTGCCAGCAGGGGACCGGGACAGAGCTCCTACGAGCAGTACTTC.

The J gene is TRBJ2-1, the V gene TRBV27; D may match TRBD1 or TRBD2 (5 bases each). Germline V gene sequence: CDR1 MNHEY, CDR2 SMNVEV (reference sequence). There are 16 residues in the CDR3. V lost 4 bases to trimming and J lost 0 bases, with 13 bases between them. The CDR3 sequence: CASSSRDGVSYNEQFF. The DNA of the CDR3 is TGTGCCAGCAGTTCCCGGGACGGAGTCTCCTACAATGAGCAGTTCTTC.

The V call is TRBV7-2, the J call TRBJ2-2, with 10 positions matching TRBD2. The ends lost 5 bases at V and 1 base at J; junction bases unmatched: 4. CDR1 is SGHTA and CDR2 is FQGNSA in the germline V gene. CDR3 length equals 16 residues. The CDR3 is CASSVASGGNTGELFF. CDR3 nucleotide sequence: TGTGCCAGCAGCGTCGCTAGCGGGGGGAACACCGGGGAGCTGTTTTTT.

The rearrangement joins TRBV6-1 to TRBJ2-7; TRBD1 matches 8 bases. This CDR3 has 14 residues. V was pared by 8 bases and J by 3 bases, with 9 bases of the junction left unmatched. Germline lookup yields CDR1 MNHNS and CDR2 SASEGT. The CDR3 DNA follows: TGTGCCAGCGACACTACAGGGGGACTCTACGAGCAGTACTTC. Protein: CASDTTGGLYEQYF.

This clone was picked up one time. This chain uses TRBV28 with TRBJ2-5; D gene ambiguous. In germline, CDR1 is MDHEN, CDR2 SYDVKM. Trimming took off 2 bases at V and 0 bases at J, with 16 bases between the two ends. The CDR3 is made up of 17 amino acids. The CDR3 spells CASSLPPGSAYQETQYF. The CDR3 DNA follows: TGTGCCAGCAGTTTACCCCCTGGGTCGGCGTACCAAGAGACCCAGTACTTC.

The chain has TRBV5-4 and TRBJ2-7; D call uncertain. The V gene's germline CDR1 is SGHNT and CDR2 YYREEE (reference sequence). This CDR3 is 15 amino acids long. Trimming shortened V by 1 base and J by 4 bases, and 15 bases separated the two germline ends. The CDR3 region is CASSLNPDLKYEQYF. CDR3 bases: TGTGCCAGCAGCTTGAACCCGGACCTGAAGTACGAGCAGTACTTC.

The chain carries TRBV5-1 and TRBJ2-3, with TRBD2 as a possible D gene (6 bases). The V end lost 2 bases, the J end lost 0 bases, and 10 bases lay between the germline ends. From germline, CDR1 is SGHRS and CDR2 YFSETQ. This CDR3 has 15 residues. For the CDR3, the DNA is TGCGCCAGCAGCTTACCGGGACTCAGCACAGATACGCAGTATTTT. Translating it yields CASSLPGLSTDTQYF.

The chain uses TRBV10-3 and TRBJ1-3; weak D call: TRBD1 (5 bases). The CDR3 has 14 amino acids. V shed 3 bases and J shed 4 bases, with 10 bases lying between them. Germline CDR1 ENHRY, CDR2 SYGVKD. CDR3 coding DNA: TGTGCCATCAGTGAACCGACAGTAGGAAACACCATATATTTT. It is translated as CAISEPTVGNTIYF.

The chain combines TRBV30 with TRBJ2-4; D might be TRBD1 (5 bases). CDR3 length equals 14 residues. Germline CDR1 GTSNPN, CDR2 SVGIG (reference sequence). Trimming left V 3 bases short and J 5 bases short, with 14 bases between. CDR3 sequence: CAWSVWGRQNIQYF. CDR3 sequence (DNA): TGTGCCTGGAGCGTCTGGGGCAGGCAAAACATTCAGTACTTC.

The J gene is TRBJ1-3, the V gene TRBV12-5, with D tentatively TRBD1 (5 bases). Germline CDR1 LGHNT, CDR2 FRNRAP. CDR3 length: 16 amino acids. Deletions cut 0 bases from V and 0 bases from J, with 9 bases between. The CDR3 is CASGLVLGGSGNTIYF. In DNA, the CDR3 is TGTGCTAGTGGTTTGGTACTTGGGGGCTCTGGAAACACCATATATTTT.

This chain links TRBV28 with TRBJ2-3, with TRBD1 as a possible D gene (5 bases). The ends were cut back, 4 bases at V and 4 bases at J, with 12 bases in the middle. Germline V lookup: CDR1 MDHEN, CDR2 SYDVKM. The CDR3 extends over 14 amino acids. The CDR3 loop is CASSWIQGADTQYF. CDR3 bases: TGTGCCAGCAGTTGGATCCAGGGTGCAGATACGCAGTATTTT.

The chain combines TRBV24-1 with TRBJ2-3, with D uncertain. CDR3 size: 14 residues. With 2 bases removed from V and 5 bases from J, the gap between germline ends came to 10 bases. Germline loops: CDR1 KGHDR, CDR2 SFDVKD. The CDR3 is CATSDWTSGDTQYF. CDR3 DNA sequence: TGTGCCACCAGTGATTGGACCTCTGGAGATACGCAGTATTTT.

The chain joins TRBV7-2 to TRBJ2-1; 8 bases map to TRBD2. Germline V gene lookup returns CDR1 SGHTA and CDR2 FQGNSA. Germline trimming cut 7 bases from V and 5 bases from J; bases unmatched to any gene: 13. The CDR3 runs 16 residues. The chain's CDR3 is CASNLESGSENNEQFF. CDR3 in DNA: TGTGCCAGCAACCTAGAGAGCGGGAGTGAAAACAATGAGCAGTTCTTC.